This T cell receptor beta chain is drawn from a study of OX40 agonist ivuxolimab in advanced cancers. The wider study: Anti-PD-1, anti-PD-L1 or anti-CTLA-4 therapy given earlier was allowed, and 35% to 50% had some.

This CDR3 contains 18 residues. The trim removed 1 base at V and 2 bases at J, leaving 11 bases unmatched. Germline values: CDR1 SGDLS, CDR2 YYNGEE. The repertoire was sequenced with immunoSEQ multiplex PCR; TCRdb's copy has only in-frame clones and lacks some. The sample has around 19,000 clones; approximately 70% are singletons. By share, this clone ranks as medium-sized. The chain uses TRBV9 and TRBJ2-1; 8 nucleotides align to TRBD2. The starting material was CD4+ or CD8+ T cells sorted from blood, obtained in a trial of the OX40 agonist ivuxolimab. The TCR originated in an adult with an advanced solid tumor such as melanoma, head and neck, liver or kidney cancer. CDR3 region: CASSVSGLGAGAYNEQFF. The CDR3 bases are TGTGCCAGCAGCGTATCCGGGTTAGGAGCGGGGGCCTACAATGAGCAGTTCTTC. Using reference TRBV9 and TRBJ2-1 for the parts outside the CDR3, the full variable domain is DSGVTQTPKHLITATGQRVTLRCSPRSGDLSVYWYQQSLDQGLQFLIQYYNGEERAKGNILERFSAQQFPDLHSELNLSSLELGDSALYFCASSVSGLGAGAYNEQFFGPGTRLTVL.